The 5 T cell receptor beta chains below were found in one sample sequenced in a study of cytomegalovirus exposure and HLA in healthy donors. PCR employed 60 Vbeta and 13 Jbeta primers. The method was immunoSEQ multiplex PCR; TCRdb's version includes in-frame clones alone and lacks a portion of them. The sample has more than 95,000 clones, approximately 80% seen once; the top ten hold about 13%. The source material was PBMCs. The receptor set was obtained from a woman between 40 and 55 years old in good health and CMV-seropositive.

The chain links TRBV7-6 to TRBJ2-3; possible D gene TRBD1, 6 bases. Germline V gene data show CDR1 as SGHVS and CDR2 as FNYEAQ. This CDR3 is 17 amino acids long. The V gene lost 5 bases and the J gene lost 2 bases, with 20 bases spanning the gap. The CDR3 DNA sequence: TGTGCCAGCAGCACCCGTTTGGGGGACACCACCACAGATACGCAGTATTTT. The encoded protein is CASSTRLGDTTTDTQYF.

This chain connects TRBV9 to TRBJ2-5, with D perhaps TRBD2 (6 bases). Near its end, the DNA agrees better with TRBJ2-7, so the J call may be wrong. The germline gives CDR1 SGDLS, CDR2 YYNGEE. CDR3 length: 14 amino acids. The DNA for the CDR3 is TGTGCCAGCAGCGTTAGCGGAAACTCCTACGAGCAGTACTTC. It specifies CASSVSGNSYEQYF.

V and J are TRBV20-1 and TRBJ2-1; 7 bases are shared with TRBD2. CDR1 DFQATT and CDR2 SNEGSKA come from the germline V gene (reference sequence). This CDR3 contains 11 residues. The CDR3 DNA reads TGCAGACCGGGACTAACCAATGAGCAGTTCTTC. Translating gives CRPGLTNEQFF.

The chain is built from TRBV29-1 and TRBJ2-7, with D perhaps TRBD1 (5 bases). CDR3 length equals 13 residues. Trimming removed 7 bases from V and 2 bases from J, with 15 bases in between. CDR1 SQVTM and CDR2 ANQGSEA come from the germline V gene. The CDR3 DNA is TGCAGCGGACTTCAGGGCTACCCCTACGAGCAGTACTTC. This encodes CSGLQGYPYEQYF.

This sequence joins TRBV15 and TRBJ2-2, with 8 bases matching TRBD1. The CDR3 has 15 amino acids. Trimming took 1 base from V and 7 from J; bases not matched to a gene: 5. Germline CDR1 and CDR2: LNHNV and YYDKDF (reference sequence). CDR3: CATSRGTGHGGELFF. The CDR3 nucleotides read TGTGCCACCAGCAGAGGGACAGGGCATGGCGGGGAGCTGTTTTTT.